The 6 T cell receptor beta chains below come from one sample, sequenced in a study of T cell responses to AZD1222 COVID-19 vaccine. Here immunoSEQ multiplex PCR was the method, and the copy in TCRdb shows in-frame clones only, minus some. The sample lists some 150,000 clones; approximately 94% were seen once. The specimen comprised peripheral blood, sampled on day 0 of AZD1222 vaccination. The receptor source for this set is an adult in good health.

This sequence joins TRBV5-1 and TRBJ1-1, with D perhaps TRBD1 (5 bases). Germline V gene lookup returns CDR1 SGHRS and CDR2 YFSETQ. V shed 6 bases and J shed 4 bases, with 16 bases lying between them. The CDR3 has 14 residues. The CDR3 DNA follows: TGCGCCAGCAAAAGGGGAGCCCCCATCACTGAAGCTTTCTTT. This codes for CASKRGAPITEAFF.

V is TRBV19 and J is TRBJ2-2; TRBD1 might be the D (6 bases). Germline CDR1 LNHDA, CDR2 SQIVND (reference sequence). The CDR3 extends over 14 amino acids. V dropped 9 bases and J dropped 8 bases, with 19 bases sitting between them. The CDR3 DNA sequence: TGTGCCAGCCAGGGGCGAGGCTACCGGGGGGAGCTGTTTTTT. It yields the protein CASQGRGYRGELFF.

The J gene is TRBJ2-3, the V gene TRBV27, with a possible D match to TRBD1 (6 bases). Germline V gene data show CDR1 as MNHEY and CDR2 as SMNVEV (reference sequence). The CDR3 consists of 14 residues. Trimming cost V 3 bases and J 10 bases, with 17 bases left between them. The CDR3 loop reads CASSFQRGISAQYF. CDR3 coding DNA: TGTGCCAGCAGTTTTCAGAGGGGGATCTCGGCGCAGTATTTT.

The genes are TRBV6-4 and TRBJ1-4; tentatively, D is TRBD1 (6 bases). This CDR3 has 15 amino acids. Per the germline V gene, CDR1 is MRHNA and CDR2 is SNTAGT. V lost 5 bases and J lost 2, with 12 bases in between. CDR3 bases: TGTGCCAGCAGTAGGACAGACGGGACTAATGAAAAACTGTTTTTT. As protein: CASSRTDGTNEKLFF.

The rearrangement uses TRBV6-5 and TRBJ2-1, with 10 positions matching TRBD2. This CDR3 spans 15 amino acids. V was clipped by 6 bases and J by 4 bases; unmatched bases: 6. Per germline, CDR1 MNHEY and CDR2 SVGAGI. CDR3 DNA sequence: TGTGCCAGCAGGAGGACTAGCGGAATATACAATGAGCAGTTCTTC. Encoded protein: CASRRTSGIYNEQFF.

CDR3 DNA: TGTGCCAGCAGCCAGAAGGGAACGAACAATCAGCCCCAGCATTTT. This sequence encodes CASSQKGTNNQPQHF. The V gene is TRBV3-1 (or the pseudogene TRBV3-2), the J gene TRBJ1-5; D ambiguous. The germline CDR1 and CDR2 sequences are LGHDT and YNNKEL (reference sequence). V was shortened by 3 bases and J by 3 bases, with 12 bases between the two germline ends. CDR3 length equals 15 residues.